This TCR beta chain stems from a study of cytomegalovirus exposure and HLA in healthy donors. Points from the study as a whole: Later, TCR association rates were found to vary by HLA locus, highest for DRB1 and lowest for HLA-C. CMV serostatus was the sole immune exposure information available.

PCR amplification relied on 60 Vbeta primers (plus 13 Jbeta primers). Sequenced by immunoSEQ multiplex PCR; TCRdb stores in-frame clones only, minus some. The repertoire includes tens of thousands of clones, more than 55% of them detected once, and approximately 2.2% sits in the top ten. V dropped 2 bases and J dropped 3; count of bases not matched to a gene: 4. CDR3 length: 16 residues. From germline, CDR1 is MDHEN and CDR2 SYDVKM. Healthy bone marrow donors formed the donor group. Of note for this clone: Its antigen is unidentified.

The sequenced sample consisted of PBMCs. The clonotype originates from a human donor in good health. The gene calls are TRBV28 and TRBJ1-1; 12 nucleotides line up with TRBD1. The CDR3 sequence is CASSLPGQGADTEAFF. CDR3 sequence (DNA): TGTGCCAGCAGTTTACCGGGACAGGGGGCGGACACTGAAGCTTTCTTT.